This T cell receptor beta chain appears in the sequencing data of a study of T-cell memory formation after mild COVID-19. Whole-study findings and limits: The study found contracting CD4+ clones mainly in CM and EM and contracting CD8+ clones in EMRA. There was no confirmation that second-wave clones peaking on day 37 were SARS-CoV-2 specific.

This CDR3 contains 14 residues. V gave up 2 bases and J gave up 5 bases, with 11 bases separating them. CDR1 and CDR2 from the germline V gene are MGHRA and YSYEKL. Ten or more counts support this clonotype. The target antigen is unknown. Each CDR3 protein is one row after TCRdb ran MiXCR on the 5' RACE reads. The sample yields around 390,000 distinct CDR3 sequences, approximately 15% seen once. The sample comprised PBMCs or a T cell subset sorted from them (not recorded which). This TCR was recovered from a man younger than 35 who had mild COVID-19 (a few samples of this study predate the infection). Cell type and time point are not known. The V and J genes are TRBV4-1 and TRBJ2-3; D not resolved. The CDR3 here is CASSQPSSGDTQYF. For the CDR3, the DNA is TGCGCCAGCAGCCAACCATCCTCCGGAGATACGCAGTATTTT.